The rows below give T cell receptor beta chains drawn from one sample of a study of response to subunit inactivated influenza vaccine. TCRdb used MiXCR to reprocess the RT-PCR reads, holding one entry per CDR3 protein. The sample contains around 850,000 distinct CDR3 sequences, around 20% of which appear only once. Sequenced here: PBMCs from blood, sampled about 5 days after vaccination. These receptors were collected from a man aged 50-59 years who received an inactivated influenza vaccine. Each CDR3 is given with its conserved first and last residue. Each record gives: D gene, clone size, J gene, V gene, CDR3 DNA, CDR3 protein. A D gene is named only where the DNA matches it firmly. Size values are once, few and many counts, or a class for expanded clones, and some rows have none.

TRBD2 many TRBJ2-1 TRBV12-3/TRBV12-4 TGTGCCAGCACAGGGACTAGCGGAAACAATGAGCAGTTCTTC CASTGTSGNNEQFF
NA NA TRBJ1-6 TRBV12-3/TRBV12-4 TGTGCCAGCATTTCCTCAGGGTACAGTTCACCCCTCCACTTT CASISSGYSSPLHF
NA once TRBJ2-7 TRBV20-1 TGCAGTGCTAGAGATTGGGGTGTCTCCTACGAGCAGTACTTC CSARDWGVSYEQYF
TRBD2 NA TRBJ2-3 TRBV12-3/TRBV12-4 TGTGCCAGCAGTTTAGTCGGGACTAGCACCTACACAGATACGCAGTATTTT CASSLVGTSTYTDTQYF
NA few TRBJ1-4 TRBV7-9 TGTGCCAGCAGCTATGACAGCCAGAATGAAAAACTGTTTTTT CASSYDSQNEKLFF
TRBD1 NA TRBJ2-7 TRBV4-1 TGCGCCAGCAGCCAAGTCCCCGCGGGACAGGGGCCTCACGAGCAGTACTTC CASSQVPAGQGPHEQYF
TRBD1 NA TRBJ2-5 TRBV5-6 TGTGCCAGCAGCAGGGGACAGCGATACCAAGAGACCCAGTACTTC CASSRGQRYQETQYF
TRBD1 few TRBJ2-2 TRBV4-2 TGTGCCAGCAGCCAAGAATGGACAGGAGAGGCCGGGGAGCTGTTTTTT CASSQEWTGEAGELFF
NA NA TRBJ2-1 TRBV15 TGTGCCACCAGCAGAGGACAGCTAGGGGGTGAGCAGTTCTTC CATSRGQLGGEQFF
NA few TRBJ2-3 TRBV6-5 TGTGTCAGCAGTTATCAACTGGCGACTAGCACAGATACGCAGTATTTT CVSSYQLATSTDTQYF
NA many TRBJ2-1 TRBV20-1 TGCAGTGCTAGGGCCCGAACGTCCTACAATGAGCAGTTCTTC CSARARTSYNEQFF
NA many TRBJ2-7 TRBV10-3 TGTGCCATCAGTGAGGGTCCGGAGACCCTCTACGAGCAGTACTTC CAISEGPETLYEQYF
NA few TRBJ2-7 TRBV20-1 TGCAGTGCTAGAGATAGGGTGCACTACGAGCAGTACTTC CSARDRVHYEQYF
NA few TRBJ2-1 TRBV5-1 TGCGCCAGCAGACTCGACAGTTCCTTGAATGAGCAGTTCTTC CASRLDSSLNEQFF